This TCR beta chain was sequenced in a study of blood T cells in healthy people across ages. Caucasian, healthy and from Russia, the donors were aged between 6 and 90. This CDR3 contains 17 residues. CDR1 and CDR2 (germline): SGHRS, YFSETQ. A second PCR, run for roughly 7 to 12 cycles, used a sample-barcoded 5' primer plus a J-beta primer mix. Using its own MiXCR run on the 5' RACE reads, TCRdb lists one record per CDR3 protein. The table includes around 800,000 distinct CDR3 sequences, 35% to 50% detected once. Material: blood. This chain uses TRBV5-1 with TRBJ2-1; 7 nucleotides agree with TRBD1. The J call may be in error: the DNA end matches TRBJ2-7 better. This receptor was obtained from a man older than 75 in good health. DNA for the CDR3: TGCGCCAGCAGCTTGCAAGGACAGGCGAGCTCCTACAATGAGCAGTACTTC. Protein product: CASSLQGQASSYNEQYF.